The entry below gives a single T cell receptor (beta chain) sequence along with its context. Its target is unknown. Method: immunoSEQ multiplex PCR; TCRdb's copy keeps in-frame clones and lacks some. The sample comprises approximately 2.1 million clones, approximately 93% of which are singletons, and approximately 0.4% rests with the top ten. The CDR3 runs to 16 residues. V was shortened by 2 bases and J by 2 bases, with 13 bases between the two germline ends. The germline CDR1 and CDR2 sequences are MNHNS and SASEGT. This sample was included in a study of shared clonotypes between healthy human individuals. Study-level points and caveats: A limitation of the genetic and exposure-history diversity represented arose from few donors. Sharing across four donors was highest in naive CD4 (roughly 5%) and lowest in memory CD8 (about 0.4%).

The sample taken for sequencing was naive CD4+ T cells from PBMCs. Specified subset: CD45RA+ positively selected. The sequence came from a man younger than 35 in good health. Some clones in this sample may be carry-over from other donors' samples. The V call is TRBV6-1, the J call TRBJ1-3, with TRBD1 as a possible D gene (6 bases). Written as DNA, the CDR3 is TGTGCCAGCAGTGAAAGGGACAAGGGTCCTGGAAACACCATATATTTT. As protein: CASSERDKGPGNTIYF.